This T cell receptor beta chain came from a study of T-cell reconstitution after alpha-beta-depleted transplantation in children. Study outcomes and limitations: Reported findings indicate that, about two months after transplant, alpha-beta T cells came from several hundred expanded clones, which were derived from non-depleted graft cells. Surviving recipient T cells and thymic progenitors underlay high day-60 TCRbeta diversity in some patients. Once a year had passed after transplant, T-cell counts and diversity came mostly from newly produced T cells.

For this clonotype: What it recognizes is unknown.

CDR1 SGHKS and CDR2 YYEKEE come from the germline V gene (reference sequence). The CDR3 is 15 amino acids. The J segment lost 6 bases and the V segment lost 6 bases, leaving 9 bases of the junction unmatched. Library preparation (for TCRbeta) was performed with unique molecular identifiers. Via MiXCR, TCRdb re-called the PCR reads, giving one row per CDR3 protein. Of around 580,000 distinct CDR3 sequences in the sample, 27% were seen once. This receptor was obtained from a boy under two years old with Wiskott-Aldrich syndrome, due to receive a stem cell transplant. The chain couples TRBV5-5 to TRBJ2-5, with 12 nucleotides matching TRBD2. Sequencing was performed on PBMCs, taken before TCRalphabeta/CD19-depleted stem cell transplant. The CDR3 DNA reads TGTGCCAGCACCCTTACTAGCGGGAGGATGAAGACCCAGTACTTC. Residues: CASTLTSGRMKTQYF.